This entry lists 24 T cell receptor beta chains sequenced from one sample in a study of technical replicates of blood from several donors. Data came from immunoSEQ multiplex PCR; TCRdb stores just in-frame clones and leaves some out. The table lists about 88,000 clones, approximately 90% of them singletons. Input material: T cells isolated from PBMCs. These receptors were taken from a human donor in good health.

The V and J genes are TRBV9 and TRBJ2-1; D might be TRBD2 (5 bases). Germline loops: CDR1 SGDLS, CDR2 YYNGEE. The CDR3 consists of 15 residues. With 3 bases removed from V and 7 bases from J, the gap between germline ends came to 17 bases. The CDR3 sequence is CASSAGYGVQNEQFF. The CDR3 DNA reads as TGTGCCAGCAGCGCTGGGTACGGGGTCCAGAATGAGCAGTTCTTC.

The chain uses TRBV5-1 and TRBJ2-5, with 7 bases matching TRBD1. The CDR3 extends over 14 amino acids. The germline V gene encodes CDR1 SGHRS and CDR2 YFSETQ. Trimming cost V 5 bases and J 5 bases; bases outside gene matches: 9. The CDR3 nucleotides read TGCGCCAGCAGTCGCGACAGGGCGCGGGAGACCCAGTACTTC. Translated, it gives CASSRDRARETQYF.

V is TRBV14 and J is TRBJ2-3; 9 bases map to TRBD1. The germline gives CDR1 SGHDN, CDR2 FVKESK. The CDR3 extends over 16 amino acids. V lost 3 bases and J lost 2; bases outside the gene matches: 6. The CDR3 region has the DNA TGTGCCAGCAGCCAGTTACAGGGGGCCCCCACAGATACGCAGTATTTT. As protein: CASSQLQGAPTDTQYF.

This chain's CDR3 is CASSAASGNLSEQYF. In DNA form, the CDR3 reads TGTGCCAGCAGTGCTGCGAGTGGTAATCTCTCCGAGCAGTACTTC. The rearrangement joins TRBV2 to TRBJ2-7; D gene ambiguous. V lost 4 bases to trimming and J lost 6 bases, with 19 bases between them. CDR3 length equals 15 residues. Germline V gives CDR1 SNHLY, CDR2 FYNNEI. The full variable domain, completed using reference TRBV2 and TRBJ2-7, is EPEVTQTPSHQVTQMGQEVILRCVPISNHLYFYWYRQILGQKVEFLVSFYNNEISEKSEIFDDQFSVERPDGSNFTLKIRSTKLEDSAMYFCASSAASGNLSEQYFGPGTRLTVT.

The rearrangement links TRBV5-1 to TRBJ2-7; TRBD1 agrees at 9 bases. Trimming cost V 2 bases and J 3 bases; bases outside gene matches: 3. Germline V gene lookup returns CDR1 SGHRS and CDR2 YFSETQ. CDR3 length: 14 amino acids. The CDR3 sequence is CASSFGQGSYEQYF. CDR3 bases: TGCGCCAGCAGCTTTGGACAGGGGAGCTACGAGCAGTACTTC.

The chain joins TRBV18 to TRBJ2-3; D may be TRBD2 (7 bases). Trimming pared 5 bases from V and 1 base from J, leaving 13 bases between. Germline V gene data show CDR1 as KGHSH and CDR2 as LQKENI. The CDR3 length is 15 residues. CDR3 bases: TGTGCCAGCTCAGCTGGGCGGGGGCGCACAGATACGCAGTATTTT. Translating gives CASSAGRGRTDTQYF.

This sequence joins TRBV28 and TRBJ2-7, with 10 bases aligning to TRBD1. V gave up 11 bases and J gave up 5 bases; unmatched junction bases: 6. Germline V gives CDR1 MDHEN, CDR2 SYDVKM. This CDR3 comprises 12 residues. CDR3 residues: CALQTGGDEQYF. The DNA of the CDR3 is TGTGCCTTACAGACAGGGGGCGACGAGCAGTACTTC.

J is TRBJ2-6 and V is TRBV29-1; 8 positions agree with TRBD1. The trim removed 4 bases at V and 0 bases at J, leaving 2 bases unmatched. Germline-derived CDR1 and CDR2 are SQVTM and ANQGSEA. This CDR3 comprises 15 residues. The CDR3 spells CSVGQGTSGANVLTF. For the CDR3, the DNA is TGCAGCGTTGGACAGGGGACCTCTGGGGCCAACGTCCTGACTTTC.

The chain joins TRBV5-6 to TRBJ2-6; D might be TRBD1 (5 bases). The germline V and J ends were trimmed by 1 base and 2 bases, with 7 bases remaining between them. The CDR3 is made up of 15 amino acids. The V gene's germline CDR1 is SGHDT and CDR2 YYEEEE. The CDR3 reads CASSLWGAGANVLTF. For the CDR3, the DNA is TGTGCCAGCAGCTTGTGGGGCGCTGGGGCCAACGTCCTGACTTTC.

The chain couples TRBV7-6 to TRBJ2-7; tentatively, D is TRBD2 (5 bases). This CDR3 is 14 amino acids long. CDR1 and CDR2 (germline): SGHVS, FNYEAQ. V was trimmed by 5 bases and J by 6 bases, leaving 17 bases between them. In nucleotides, the CDR3 is TGTGCCAGCAGCGGACTGGTCCCAGCCGGCGAGCAGTACTTC. It translates to CASSGLVPAGEQYF.

The chain combines TRBV19 with TRBJ2-3, with TRBD2 as a possible D gene (5 bases). V was shortened by 3 bases and J by 2 bases, with 15 bases between the two germline ends. The germline V gene has CDR1 LNHDA and CDR2 SQIVND (reference sequence). CDR3 length: 16 residues. The CDR3 bases are TGTGCCAGTAGTATTCTTGCGGGTAGACCCACAGATACGCAGTATTTT. It encodes CASSILAGRPTDTQYF.

V usage is TRBV4-1 and J usage is TRBJ1-5; unclear D gene. The CDR3 has 15 residues. CDR1 MGHRA and CDR2 YSYEKL come from the germline V gene. Deletions cut 6 bases from V and 0 bases from J, with 12 bases between. CDR3 protein: CASSPAGNSNQPQHF. CDR3 nucleotides: TGCGCCAGCAGTCCCGCGGGGAATAGCAATCAGCCCCAGCATTTT.

The rearrangement links TRBV6-5 to TRBJ2-1; 8 bases agree with TRBD2. Looked up from germline, CDR1 is MNHEY and CDR2 is SVGAGI. The CDR3 totals 14 residues. V gave up 10 bases and J gave up 3 bases; unmatched junction bases: 8. CDR3 sequence (DNA): TGTGCCACGTCCCGTAGCGGGATCTACAATGAGCAGTTCTTC. This codes for CATSRSGIYNEQFF.

The chain has TRBV6-5 and TRBJ2-7; 9 bases fit TRBD1. V was clipped by 6 bases and J by 2 bases; unmatched bases: 5. This CDR3 is 14 amino acids long. Germline V gene data show CDR1 as MNHEY and CDR2 as SVGAGI. Here the CDR3 DNA reads TGTGCCAGCAGCCTAAACAGGGGGCCCTACGAGCAGTACTTC. Protein: CASSLNRGPYEQYF.

The V call is TRBV19, the J call TRBJ2-1; D perhaps matches TRBD2 (6 bases). CDR3 size: 13 residues. Germline values: CDR1 LNHDA, CDR2 SQIVND (reference sequence). With 0 bases removed from V and 12 bases from J, the gap between germline ends came to 12 bases. The CDR3: CASSIDRLDGQFF. CDR3 in DNA: TGTGCCAGTAGTATAGATCGACTAGATGGGCAGTTCTTC. The full variable domain, completed using reference TRBV19 and TRBJ2-1, is DGGITQSPKYLFRKEGQNVTLSCEQNLNHDAMYWYRQDPGQGLRLIYYSQIVNDFQKGDIAEGYSVSREKKESFPLTVTSAQKNPTAFYLCASSIDRLDGQFFGPGTRLTVL.

V gene TRBV5-1 combines with J gene TRBJ1-1; TRBD1 aligns across 7 bases. V shed 3 bases and J 2 bases; nucleotides not matched to a gene: 4. CDR1 and CDR2 (germline): SGHRS, YFSETQ. The CDR3 consists of 14 residues. The CDR3 spells CASSSSGGNTEAFF. The CDR3 nucleotides read TGCGCCAGCAGCTCCTCAGGGGGAAACACTGAAGCTTTCTTT.

The CDR3 DNA follows: TGTGCCAGCAGCGTAGCCGGGACAGCGAACAATGAGCAGTTCTTC. It specifies CASSVAGTANNEQFF. The rearrangement uses TRBV9 and TRBJ2-1; 7 bases line up with TRBD1. V was clipped by 0 bases and J by 5 bases; unmatched bases: 5. CDR1 and CDR2 from the germline V gene are SGDLS and YYNGEE. CDR3 length: 15 amino acids.

The V call is TRBV5-1, the J call TRBJ1-5; TRBD1 might be the D (6 bases). The CDR3 totals 16 residues. Germline assignment: CDR1 SGHRS and CDR2 YFSETQ. The V and J ends lost 0 bases and 6 bases respectively, with 16 bases between them. The CDR3 DNA is TGCGCCAGCAGCTTGGGCCCTGGACAGAGAGGTCAGCCCCAGCATTTT. Protein: CASSLGPGQRGQPQHF.

The DNA of the CDR3 is TGTGCCAGCAGCGAAACCGGACTGAATGAGCAGTTCTTC. Translation gives CASSETGLNEQFF. The chain links TRBV9 to TRBJ2-1; D might be TRBD2 (5 bases). Trimming left V 3 bases short and J 7 bases short, with 11 bases between. Looked up from germline, CDR1 is SGDLS and CDR2 is YYNGEE. The CDR3 spans 13 residues.

The rearrangement uses TRBV5-1 and TRBJ1-2, with TRBD1 matching 8 bases. The CDR3 has 15 residues. Per germline, CDR1 SGHRS and CDR2 YFSETQ. The trim removed 5 bases at V and 5 bases at J, leaving 11 bases unmatched. This CDR3 is CASRPTTGATYGYTF. The CDR3 DNA sequence: TGCGCCAGCAGGCCAACGACAGGGGCCACGTATGGCTACACCTTC.

The V gene is TRBV7-9, the J gene TRBJ2-2; D is uncertain. Between the trimmed V and J ends, which lost 4 bases and 10 bases, there was a span of 28 bases. CDR1 is SEHNR, CDR2 FQNEAQ, per germline (reference sequence). The CDR3 is 18 amino acids. The DNA of the CDR3 is TGTGCCAGCAGCTCCCAGCCGATAAGAAGACCCAGACTCGAGGAGCTGTTTTTT. Translation: CASSSQPIRRPRLEELFF.

This chain joins TRBV7-3 and TRBJ2-3; D is unresolved. Germline CDR1 is SGHTA and CDR2 is FQGTGA. The germline V and J ends were trimmed by 4 bases and 0 bases, with 11 bases remaining between them. This CDR3 is 15 amino acids long. The CDR3 reads CASSSLGGSTDTQYF. For the CDR3, the DNA is TGTGCCAGCAGCTCCCTCGGCGGCAGCACAGATACGCAGTATTTT.

J is TRBJ2-2 and V is TRBV7-6, with 8 positions matching TRBD1. Germline CDR1 reads SGHVS; CDR2 reads FNYEAQ. Germline trimming cut 1 base from V and 2 bases from J; bases unmatched to any gene: 6. The CDR3 sequence is 17 residues long. CDR3 residues: CASSLEDRVQNTGELFF. Here the CDR3 DNA reads TGTGCCAGCAGCTTAGAGGACAGGGTGCAAAACACCGGGGAGCTGTTTTTT.

The chain employs TRBV6-1 and TRBJ2-4; possibly TRBD2 for D (6 bases). Trimming took off 3 bases at V and 14 bases at J, with 11 bases between the two ends. The CDR3 runs 11 residues. CDR1 is MNHNS, CDR2 SASEGT, per germline. CDR3 region: CASSDGGTKYF. The CDR3 nucleotides are TGTGCCAGCAGTGATGGGGGGACCAAGTACTTC.